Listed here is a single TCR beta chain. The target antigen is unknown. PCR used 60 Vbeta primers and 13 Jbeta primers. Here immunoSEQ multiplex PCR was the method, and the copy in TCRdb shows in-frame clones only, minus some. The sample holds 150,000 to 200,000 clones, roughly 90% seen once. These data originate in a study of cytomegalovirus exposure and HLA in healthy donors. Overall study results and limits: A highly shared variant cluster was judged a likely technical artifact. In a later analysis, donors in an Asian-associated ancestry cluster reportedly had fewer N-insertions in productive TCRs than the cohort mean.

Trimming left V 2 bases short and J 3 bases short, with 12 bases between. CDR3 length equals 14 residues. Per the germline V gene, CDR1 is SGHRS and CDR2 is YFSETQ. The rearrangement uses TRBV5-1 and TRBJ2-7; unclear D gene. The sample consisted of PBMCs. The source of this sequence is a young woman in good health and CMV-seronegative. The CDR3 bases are TGCGCCAGCAGCTTTGGTACAAAATTCTACGAGCAGTACTTC. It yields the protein CASSFGTKFYEQYF. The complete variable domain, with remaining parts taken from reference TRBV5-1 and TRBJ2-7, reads KAGVTQTPRYLIKTRGQQVTLSCSPISGHRSVSWYQQTPGQGLQFLFEYFSETQRNKGNFPGRFSGRQFSNSRSEMNVSTLELGDSALYLCASSFGTKFYEQYFGPGTRLTVT.